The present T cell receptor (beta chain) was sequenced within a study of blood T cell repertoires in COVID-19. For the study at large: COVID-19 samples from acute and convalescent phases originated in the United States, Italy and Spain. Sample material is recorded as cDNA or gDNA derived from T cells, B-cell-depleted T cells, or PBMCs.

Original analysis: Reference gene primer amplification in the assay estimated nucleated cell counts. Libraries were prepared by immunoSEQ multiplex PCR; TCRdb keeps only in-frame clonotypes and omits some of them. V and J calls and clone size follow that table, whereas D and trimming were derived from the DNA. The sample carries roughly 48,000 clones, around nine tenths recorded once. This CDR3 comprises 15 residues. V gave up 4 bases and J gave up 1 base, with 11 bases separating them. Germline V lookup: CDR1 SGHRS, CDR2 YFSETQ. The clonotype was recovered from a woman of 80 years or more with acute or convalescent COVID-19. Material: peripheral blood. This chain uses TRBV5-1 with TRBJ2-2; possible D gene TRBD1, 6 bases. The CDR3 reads CASSAGTLNTGELFF. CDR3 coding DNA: TGCGCCAGCAGCGCCGGGACATTGAACACCGGGGAGCTGTTTTTT.